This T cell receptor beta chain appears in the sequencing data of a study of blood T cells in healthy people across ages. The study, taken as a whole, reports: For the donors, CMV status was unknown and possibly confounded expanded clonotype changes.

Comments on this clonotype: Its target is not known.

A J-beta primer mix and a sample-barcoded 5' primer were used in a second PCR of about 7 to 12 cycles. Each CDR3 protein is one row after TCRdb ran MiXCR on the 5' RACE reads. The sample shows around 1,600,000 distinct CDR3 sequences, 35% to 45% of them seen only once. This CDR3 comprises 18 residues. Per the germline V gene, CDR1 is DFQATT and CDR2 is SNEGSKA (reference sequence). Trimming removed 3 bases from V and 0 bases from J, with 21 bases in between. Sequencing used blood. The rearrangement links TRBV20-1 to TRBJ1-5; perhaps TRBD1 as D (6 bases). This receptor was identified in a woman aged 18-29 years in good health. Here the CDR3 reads CSASADYRDRNSNQPQHF. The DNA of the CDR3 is TGCAGTGCTAGCGCAGATTATCGTGACAGGAATAGCAATCAGCCCCAGCATTTT.